The present TCR beta chain was sequenced within a study of shared T cell receptors in the human thymus. Assay used: immunoSEQ multiplex PCR; TCRdb lists only in-frame clones, some missing. The sample lists around 730,000 clones; 75% to 90% were seen once. The same data also contributed to another study, on human thymus T cells. That publication notes: Corrective cardiac surgery supplied the resected thymus tissue. An apparent bias in V and J gene usage was seen in thymic and blood repertoires.

The sample consisted of thymocytes. This TCR came from a girl under three years old with a congenital heart defect.

CDR3 in DNA: TGTGCCAGCAGTGAATGGTCCTGGCAGGGAATCTCCTACGAGCAGTACTTC. The encoded protein is CASSEWSWQGISYEQYF. The V gene is TRBV2, the J gene TRBJ2-7; tentative D call: TRBD1 (5 bases). This CDR3 has 17 amino acids. Per germline, CDR1 SNHLY and CDR2 FYNNEI. The V and J ends lost 2 bases and 0 bases respectively, with 17 bases between them. Together with reference TRBV2 and TRBJ2-7, the CDR3 gives the full variable domain: EPEVTQTPSHQVTQMGQEVILRCVPISNHLYFYWYRQILGQKVEFLVSFYNNEISEKSEIFDDQFSVERPDGSNFTLKIRSTKLEDSAMYFCASSEWSWQGISYEQYFGPGTRLTVT.